This T cell receptor beta chain came from a study of cytomegalovirus exposure and HLA in healthy donors. V lost 9 bases and J 5 bases, leaving 7 bases between the germline ends. This CDR3 has 11 residues. Germline loops: CDR1 SEHNR, CDR2 FQNEAQ (reference sequence). 13 Jbeta primers and 60 Vbeta primers were used for the PCR. Measured with immunoSEQ multiplex PCR; TCRdb has only the in-frame clones, and not every one. Among roughly 160,000 clones listed, around 80% were seen once. This clone was counted a few times. The origin of this receptor is a female donor in good health and CMV-seronegative. Specimen: PBMCs. V is TRBV7-9 and J is TRBJ2-2; no reliable D call. CDR3 DNA sequence: TGTGCCAGTGGGCAGACCGGGGAGCTGTTTTTT. This codes for CASGQTGELFF.